The 6 T cell receptor beta chains presented below share a single source sample, sequenced in a study of cytomegalovirus exposure and HLA in healthy donors. Assay: immunoSEQ multiplex PCR; the TCRdb copy retains only in-frame clones and omits some. The sample includes 100,000 to 150,000 clones, roughly 89% of them seen just once. The specimen sequenced was PBMCs. The receptor set was obtained from a woman younger than 30 in good health and CMV-seronegative.

This clone was counted once. The chain joins TRBV27 to TRBJ2-3, with D maybe TRBD1 (5 bases). CDR1 and CDR2 (germline): MNHEY, SMNVEV (reference sequence). Trimming took off 7 bases at V and 0 bases at J, with 8 bases between the two ends. This CDR3 is 13 amino acids long. The CDR3 sequence: CASKRGSTDTQYF. The CDR3 DNA is TGTGCCAGCAAAAGGGGAAGCACAGATACGCAGTATTTT.

The genes are TRBV6-4 and TRBJ1-5; D is unresolved. Germline values: CDR1 MRHNA, CDR2 SNTAGT. V was clipped by 6 bases and J by 2 bases, with 11 bases between them. This CDR3 is built from 14 residues. The CDR3 sequence: CASSSTGGNQPQHF. For the CDR3, the DNA is TGTGCCAGCAGCTCCACCGGGGGCAATCAGCCCCAGCATTTT.

The chain couples TRBV7-9 to TRBJ1-2, with D uncertain. Germline assignment: CDR1 SEHNR and CDR2 FQNEAQ (reference sequence). The CDR3 totals 13 residues. Trimming stripped 7 bases from V and 9 bases from J, with 18 bases between. The CDR3 sequence: CASNHGAGERYTF. CDR3 nucleotide sequence: TGTGCCAGCAACCACGGTGCTGGGGAGCGCTACACCTTC.

J is TRBJ2-3 and V is TRBV18, with 8 bases identical to TRBD2. The J segment lost 1 base and the V segment lost 6 bases, leaving 6 bases of the junction unmatched. Germline V gene sequence: CDR1 KGHSH, CDR2 LQKENI. The CDR3 is 15 residues long. The CDR3 loop is CASSGGDVRTDTQYF. CDR3 nucleotide sequence: TGTGCCAGCTCCGGGGGGGATGTTCGCACAGATACGCAGTATTTT.

This rearrangement joins TRBV5-5 to TRBJ2-1; 9 nucleotides match TRBD1. This CDR3 is built from 18 residues. V lost 1 base and J lost 6; bases outside the gene matches: 14. Per germline, CDR1 SGHKS and CDR2 YYEKEE (reference sequence). The CDR3 DNA is TGTGCCAGCAGCTTGTCTGGTCGGTGGGACAGGGTGGGCAATGAGCAGTTCTTC. Amino acids: CASSLSGRWDRVGNEQFF.

This clone has a handful of counts. V usage is TRBV4-1 and J usage is TRBJ1-2; D gene ambiguous. CDR1 and CDR2 from the germline V gene are MGHRA and YSYEKL. This CDR3 is 13 amino acids long. The germline V and J ends were trimmed by 0 bases and 4 bases, with 6 bases remaining between them. CDR3 in amino acids: CASSQDRFYGYTF. The CDR3 DNA follows: TGCGCCAGCAGCCAAGATCGTTTCTATGGCTACACCTTC.